The rows below give T cell receptor beta chains drawn from one sample of a study of blood T cell repertoires in COVID-19. Clones were sequenced by immunoSEQ multiplex PCR, and TCRdb holds only the in-frame ones, with some missing. The sample has 220,000 or so clones, around 83% seen once. Source material: PBMCs or T cells enriched from blood (not recorded which). Receptor source: a woman in her 40s who had recovered from COVID-19. CDR3s include the opening cysteine and the closing phenylalanine or tryptophan. The order of the fields is clone size, V gene, D gene, J gene, CDR3 DNA, CDR3 protein. A D gene is named only where the DNA matches it firmly. Only part of the rows carry a size: once, few, many, or a class if the clone is expanded.

-	TRBV7-2	-	TRBJ1-2	TGTGCCAGCAGCCCCGGACAGTCCTATGGCTACACCTTC	CASSPGQSYGYTF
-	TRBV7-9	-	TRBJ1-2	TGTGCCAGCAGCGGTGGGGCCGCAAATGGCTACACCTTC	CASSGGAANGYTF
-	TRBV12-3/TRBV12-4	TRBD1	TRBJ2-7	TGTGCCAGCAGTTTGTGGACAGGGTTCGAGCAGTACTTC	CASSLWTGFEQYF
-	TRBV5-4	-	TRBJ1-2	TGTGCCAGCAGCTTGGTTTTCGGCAGGGAAAGGGATGGCTACACCTTC	CASSLVFGRERDGYTF
-	TRBV5-4	-	TRBJ2-5	TGTGCCAGCAGCTTGCTACAGCAAAGAGAGACCCAGTACTTC	CASSLLQQRETQYF
-	TRBV10-3	-	TRBJ1-1	TGTGCCATCAGCGCCGAGGCGGGGGCCGGTGGCACTGAAGCTTTCTTT	CAISAEAGAGGTEAFF
-	TRBV27	TRBD1	TRBJ1-2	TGTGCCAGCAGCTTGGAGGACAGGGGGCTAAACGGCTACACCTTC	CASSLEDRGLNGYTF
-	TRBV11-3	TRBD2	TRBJ2-3	TGTGCCAGCAGCTCAAGACTAGCGGGAGTTCACAGCACAGATACGCAGTATTTT	CASSSRLAGVHSTDTQYF
few	TRBV11-2	-	TRBJ2-1	TGTGCCAGCAGCTCGTACTGGACTGGGAATGAGCAGTTCTTC	CASSSYWTGNEQFF
-	TRBV4-2	TRBD2	TRBJ2-1	TGTGCCAGCAGCCAAGTGGCTAGCGGGTACAATGAGCAGTTCTTC	CASSQVASGYNEQFF
-	TRBV28	TRBD1	TRBJ1-4	TGTGCCAGCAGTTTACCCGGACAGGGTAATGAAAAACTGTTTTTT	CASSLPGQGNEKLFF
-	TRBV6-5	-	TRBJ1-5	TGTGCCAGCAGAGAGCAGGGTCGGTGGATGCAGCCCCAGCATTTT	CASREQGRWMQPQHF
-	TRBV3-1/TRBV3-2	-	TRBJ2-7	TGTGCCAGCGGCGGCTCCCACGAGCAGTACTTC	CASGGSHEQYF
many	TRBV4-1	-	TRBJ1-3	TGCGCCACCCAGCCAAGGAGGTCCTCTGGAAACACCATATATTTT	CATQPRRSSGNTIYF
-	TRBV19	-	TRBJ1-5	TGTGCCAGTAGTCTGGGAGGGGGCAATCAGCCCCAGCATTTT	CASSLGGGNQPQHF
-	TRBV6-2/TRBV6-3	TRBD1	TRBJ1-1	TGTGCCAGCAGTTCACACGGGACAGTGAACACTGAAGCTTTCTTT	CASSSHGTVNTEAFF
-	TRBV19	-	TRBJ2-2	TGTGCCAGTAGTATTCGAGGCAACACCGGGGAGCTGTTTTTT	CASSIRGNTGELFF
few	TRBV5-1	-	TRBJ2-1	TGCGCCAGCAGCTCAGTCAGGGGCTCCTACAATGAGCAGTTCTTC	CASSSVRGSYNEQFF
-	TRBV25-1	-	TRBJ1-6	TGTGCCAGCAGTTTGGGGGGGGGTTCACCCCTCCACTTT	CASSLGGGSPLHF
-	TRBV28	-	TRBJ1-5	TGTGCCAGCCGTCGGAGCAATCAGCCCCAGCATTTT	CASRRSNQPQHF
-	TRBV7-2	-	TRBJ1-2	TGTGCCAGCAGCCCGCAGCGGGGGGTGGGTTATGGCTACACCTTC	CASSPQRGVGYGYTF
-	TRBV19	TRBD2	TRBJ2-7	TGTGCCAGTACCCCGGGAGCGGGAGTACAAGAGCAGTACTTC	CASTPGAGVQEQYF